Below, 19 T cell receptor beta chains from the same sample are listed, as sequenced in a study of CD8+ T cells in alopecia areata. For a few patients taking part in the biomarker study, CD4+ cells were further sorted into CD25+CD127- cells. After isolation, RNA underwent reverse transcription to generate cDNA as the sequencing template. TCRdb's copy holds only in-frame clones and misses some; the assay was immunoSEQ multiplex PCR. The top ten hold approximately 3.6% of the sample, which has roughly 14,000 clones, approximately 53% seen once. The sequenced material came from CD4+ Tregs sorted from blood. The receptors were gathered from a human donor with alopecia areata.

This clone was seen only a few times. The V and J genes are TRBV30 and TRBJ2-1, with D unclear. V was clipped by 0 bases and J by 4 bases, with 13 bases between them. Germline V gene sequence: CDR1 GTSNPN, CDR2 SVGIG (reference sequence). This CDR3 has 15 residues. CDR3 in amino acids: CAWSVGVYSYNEQFF. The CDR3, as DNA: TGTGCCTGGAGTGTTGGGGTTTACTCTTACAATGAGCAGTTCTTC.

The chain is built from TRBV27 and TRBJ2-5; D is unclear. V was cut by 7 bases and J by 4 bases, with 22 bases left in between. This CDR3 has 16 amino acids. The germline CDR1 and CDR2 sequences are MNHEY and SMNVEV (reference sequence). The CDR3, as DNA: TGTGCCAGCACCCCGCTGGGATCACACGGGTCAGAGACCCAGTACTTC. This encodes CASTPLGSHGSETQYF.

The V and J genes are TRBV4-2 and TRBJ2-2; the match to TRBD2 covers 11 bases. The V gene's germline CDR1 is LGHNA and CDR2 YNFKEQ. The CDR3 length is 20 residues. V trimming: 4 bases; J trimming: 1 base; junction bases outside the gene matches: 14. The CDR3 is CASSRTSGTSGSLNTGELFF. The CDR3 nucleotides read TGTGCCAGCAGCCGAACCTCCGGGACTAGCGGATCCCTGAACACCGGGGAGCTGTTTTTT.

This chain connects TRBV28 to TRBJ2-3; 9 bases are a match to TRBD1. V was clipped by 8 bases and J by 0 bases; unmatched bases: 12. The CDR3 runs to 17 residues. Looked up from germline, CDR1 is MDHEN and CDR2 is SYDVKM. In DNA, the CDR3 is TGTGCCAGCTGCAGACCGGGACAGGGAGTTAGCACAGATACGCAGTATTTT. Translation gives CASCRPGQGVSTDTQYF.

CDR3 sequence reads: CASSMLAGGLQETQYF. The CDR3 coding sequence is TGTGCCAGCAGCATGCTAGCGGGAGGGCTCCAAGAGACCCAGTACTTC. The chain joins TRBV9 to TRBJ2-5; TRBD2 aligns across 12 bases. Germline V gene lookup returns CDR1 SGDLS and CDR2 YYNGEE. The CDR3 runs to 16 residues. J lost 1 base, V lost 4 bases, and 5 bases had no gene match. Full variable domain (remainder filled in from reference TRBV9 and TRBJ2-5): DSGVTQTPKHLITATGQRVTLRCSPRSGDLSVYWYQQSLDQGLQFLIQYYNGEERAKGNILERFSAQQFPDLHSELNLSSLELGDSALYFCASSMLAGGLQETQYFGPGTRLLVL.

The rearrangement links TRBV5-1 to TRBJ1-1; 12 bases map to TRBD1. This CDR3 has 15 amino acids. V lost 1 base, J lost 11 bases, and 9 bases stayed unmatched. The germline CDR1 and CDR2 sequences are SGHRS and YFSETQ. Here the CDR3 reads CASSLSGTGGRRAFF. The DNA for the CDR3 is TGCGCCAGCAGCTTGTCCGGGACAGGGGGCCGCAGGGCTTTCTTT.

CDR3 sequence reads: CASSQVVGRGTQYF. The CDR3 DNA is TGTGCCAGCAGCCAAGTCGTGGGGCGAGGGACCCAGTACTTC. The rearrangement uses TRBV14 and TRBJ2-5; TRBD1 is a possible D gene (5 bases). V was trimmed by 1 base and J by 7 bases, leaving 13 bases between them. CDR3 size: 14 residues. Per germline, CDR1 SGHDN and CDR2 FVKESK.

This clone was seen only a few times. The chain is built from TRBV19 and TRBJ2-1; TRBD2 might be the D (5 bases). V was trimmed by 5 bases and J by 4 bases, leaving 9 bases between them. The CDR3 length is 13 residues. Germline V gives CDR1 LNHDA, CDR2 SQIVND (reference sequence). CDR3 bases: TGTGCCAGTAGTGTCCCGGGGTACAATGAGCAGTTCTTC. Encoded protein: CASSVPGYNEQFF.

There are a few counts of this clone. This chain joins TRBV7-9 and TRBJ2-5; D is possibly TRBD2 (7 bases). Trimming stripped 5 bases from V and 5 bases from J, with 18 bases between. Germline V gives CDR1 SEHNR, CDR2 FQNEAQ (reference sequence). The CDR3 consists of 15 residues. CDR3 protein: CASSPTGGGWETQYF. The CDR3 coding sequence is TGTGCCAGCAGCCCAACCGGCGGGGGCTGGGAGACCCAGTACTTC.

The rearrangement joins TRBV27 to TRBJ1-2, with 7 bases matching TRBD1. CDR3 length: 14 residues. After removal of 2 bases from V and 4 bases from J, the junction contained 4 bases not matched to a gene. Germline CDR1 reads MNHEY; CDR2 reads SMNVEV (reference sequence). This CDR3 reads CASSLTGAGYGYTF. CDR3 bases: TGTGCCAGCAGTTTAACAGGGGCTGGCTATGGCTACACCTTC.

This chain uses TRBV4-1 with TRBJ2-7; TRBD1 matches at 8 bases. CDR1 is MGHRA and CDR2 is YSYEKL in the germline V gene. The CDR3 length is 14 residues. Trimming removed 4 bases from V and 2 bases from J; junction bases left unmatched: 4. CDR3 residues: CASSPDRAPYEQYF. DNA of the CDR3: TGCGCCAGCAGCCCGGACAGGGCCCCCTACGAGCAGTACTTC.

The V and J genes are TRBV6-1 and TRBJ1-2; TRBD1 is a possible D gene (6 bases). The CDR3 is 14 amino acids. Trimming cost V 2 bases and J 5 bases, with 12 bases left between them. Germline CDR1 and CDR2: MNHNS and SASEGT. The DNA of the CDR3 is TGTGCCAGCAGTGAATTGTCAGGGGCGTATGGCTACACCTTC. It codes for CASSELSGAYGYTF.

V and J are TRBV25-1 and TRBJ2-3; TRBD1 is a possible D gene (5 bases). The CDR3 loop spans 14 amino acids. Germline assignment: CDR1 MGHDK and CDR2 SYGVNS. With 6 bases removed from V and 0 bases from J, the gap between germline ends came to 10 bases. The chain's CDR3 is CASSRRGSTDTQYF. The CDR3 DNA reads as TGTGCCAGCAGCCGAAGGGGCAGCACAGATACGCAGTATTTT.

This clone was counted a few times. The chain's CDR3 is CSVEAGGYNEQFF. CDR3 nucleotides: TGCAGCGTAGAGGCGGGCGGGTACAATGAGCAGTTCTTC. The chain recombines TRBV29-1 with TRBJ2-1, with a possible D match to TRBD2 (5 bases). Germline assignment: CDR1 SQVTM and CDR2 ANQGSEA. There are 13 residues in the CDR3. V shed 6 bases and J shed 4 bases, with 13 bases lying between them.

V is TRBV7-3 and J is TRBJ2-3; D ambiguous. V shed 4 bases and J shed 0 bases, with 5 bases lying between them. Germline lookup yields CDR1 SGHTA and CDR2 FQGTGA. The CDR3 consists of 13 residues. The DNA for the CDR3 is TGTGCCAGCAGCTCGACGAGCACAGATACGCAGTATTTT. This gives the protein CASSSTSTDTQYF.

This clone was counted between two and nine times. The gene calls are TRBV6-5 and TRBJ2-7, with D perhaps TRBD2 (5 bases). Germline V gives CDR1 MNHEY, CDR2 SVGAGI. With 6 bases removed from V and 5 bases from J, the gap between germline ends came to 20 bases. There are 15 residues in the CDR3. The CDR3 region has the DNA TGTGCCAGCAGAACCCTCCCACTGGGAGTCCACGAGCAGTACTTC. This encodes CASRTLPLGVHEQYF.

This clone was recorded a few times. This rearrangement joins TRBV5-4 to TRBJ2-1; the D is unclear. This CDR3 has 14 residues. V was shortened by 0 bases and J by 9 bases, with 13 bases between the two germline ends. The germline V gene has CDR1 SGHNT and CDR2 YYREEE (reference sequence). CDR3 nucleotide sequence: TGTGCCAGCAGCTTGGCGTTCGACCTTGGTGAGCAGTTCTTC. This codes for CASSLAFDLGEQFF.

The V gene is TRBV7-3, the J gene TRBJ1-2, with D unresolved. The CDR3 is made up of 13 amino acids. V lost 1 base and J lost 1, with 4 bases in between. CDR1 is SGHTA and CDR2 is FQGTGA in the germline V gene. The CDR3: CASSLRSNYGYTF. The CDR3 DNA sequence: TGTGCCAGCAGCTTAAGGAGTAACTATGGCTACACCTTC.

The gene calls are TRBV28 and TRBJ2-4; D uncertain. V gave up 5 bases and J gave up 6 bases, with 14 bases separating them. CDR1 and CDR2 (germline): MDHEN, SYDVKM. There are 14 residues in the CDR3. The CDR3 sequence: CASSDRTHGNIQYF. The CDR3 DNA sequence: TGTGCCAGCAGTGATAGGACGCATGGAAACATTCAGTACTTC.